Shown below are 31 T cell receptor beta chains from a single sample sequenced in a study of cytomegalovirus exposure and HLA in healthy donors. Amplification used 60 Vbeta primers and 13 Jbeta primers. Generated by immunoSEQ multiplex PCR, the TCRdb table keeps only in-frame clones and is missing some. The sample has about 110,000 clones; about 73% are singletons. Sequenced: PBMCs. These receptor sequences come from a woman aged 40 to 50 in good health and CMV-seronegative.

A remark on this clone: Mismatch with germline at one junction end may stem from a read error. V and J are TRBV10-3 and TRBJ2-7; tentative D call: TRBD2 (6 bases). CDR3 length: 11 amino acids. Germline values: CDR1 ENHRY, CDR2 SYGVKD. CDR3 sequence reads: CVSVGGYEQYF. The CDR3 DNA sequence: TGCGTCTCGGTGGGGGGCTACGAGCAGTACTTC.

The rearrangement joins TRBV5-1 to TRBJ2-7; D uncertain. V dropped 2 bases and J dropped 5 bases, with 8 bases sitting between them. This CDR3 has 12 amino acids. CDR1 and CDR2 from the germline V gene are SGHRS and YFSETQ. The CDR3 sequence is CASSFTENEQYF. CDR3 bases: TGCGCCAGCAGCTTTACTGAGAACGAGCAGTACTTC.

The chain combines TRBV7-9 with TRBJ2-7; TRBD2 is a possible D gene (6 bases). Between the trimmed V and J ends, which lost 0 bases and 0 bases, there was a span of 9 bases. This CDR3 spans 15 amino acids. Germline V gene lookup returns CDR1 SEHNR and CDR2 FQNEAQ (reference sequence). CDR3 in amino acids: CASSLAGGSSYEQYF. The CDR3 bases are TGTGCCAGCAGCTTAGCCGGGGGTAGCTCCTACGAGCAGTACTTC.

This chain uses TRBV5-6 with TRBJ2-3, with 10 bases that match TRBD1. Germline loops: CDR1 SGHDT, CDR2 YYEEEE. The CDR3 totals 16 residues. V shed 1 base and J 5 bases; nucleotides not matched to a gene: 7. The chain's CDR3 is CASSLPGTGVIDTQYF. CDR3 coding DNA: TGTGCCAGCAGCTTGCCCGGGACAGGGGTGATAGATACGCAGTATTTT.

CDR3 nucleotides: TGTGCCAGCAGCTTTTATCCCGGGACAGATATTGAGCAGTTCTTC. Its protein product is CASSFYPGTDIEQFF. The chain has TRBV7-6 and TRBJ2-1; TRBD1 matches at 7 bases. The CDR3 has 15 amino acids. J gave up 9 bases and V 3 bases, and 11 bases lay outside the gene matches. Germline-derived CDR1 and CDR2 are SGHVS and FNYEAQ.

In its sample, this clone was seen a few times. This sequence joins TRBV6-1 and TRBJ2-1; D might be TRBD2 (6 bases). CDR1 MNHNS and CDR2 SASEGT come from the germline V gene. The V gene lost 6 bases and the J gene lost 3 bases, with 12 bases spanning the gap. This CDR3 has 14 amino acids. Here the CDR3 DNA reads TGTGCCAGCAGGGAGGGGCCAAACTACAATGAGCAGTTCTTC. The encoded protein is CASREGPNYNEQFF.

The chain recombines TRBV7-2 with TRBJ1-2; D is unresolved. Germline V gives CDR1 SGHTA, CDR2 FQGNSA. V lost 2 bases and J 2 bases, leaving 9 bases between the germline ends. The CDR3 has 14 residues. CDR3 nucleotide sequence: TGTGCCAGCAGCTTACAAGTGGAGAACTATGGCTACACCTTC. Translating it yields CASSLQVENYGYTF.

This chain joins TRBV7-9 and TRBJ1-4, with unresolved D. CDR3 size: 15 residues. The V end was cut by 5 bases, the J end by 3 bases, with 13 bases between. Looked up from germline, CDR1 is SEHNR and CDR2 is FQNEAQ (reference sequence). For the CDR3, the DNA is TGTGCCAGCAGCCCTTATCGAGCGGCTAATGAAAAACTGTTTTTT. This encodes CASSPYRAANEKLFF.

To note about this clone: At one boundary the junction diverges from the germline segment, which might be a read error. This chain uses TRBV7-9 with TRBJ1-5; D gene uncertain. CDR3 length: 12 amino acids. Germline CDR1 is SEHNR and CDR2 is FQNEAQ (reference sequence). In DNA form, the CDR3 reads TGTTCCAGCAGCTTAGGAGGGCTGCCCCAGCATTTT. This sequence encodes CSSSLGGLPQHF.

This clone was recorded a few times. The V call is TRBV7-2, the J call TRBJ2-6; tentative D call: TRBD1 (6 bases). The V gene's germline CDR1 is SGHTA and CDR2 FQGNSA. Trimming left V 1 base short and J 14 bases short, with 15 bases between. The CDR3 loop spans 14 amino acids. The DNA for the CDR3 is TGTGCCAGCAGCTTAGATGGACAGTTCCCGATCCTGACTTTC. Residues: CASSLDGQFPILTF.

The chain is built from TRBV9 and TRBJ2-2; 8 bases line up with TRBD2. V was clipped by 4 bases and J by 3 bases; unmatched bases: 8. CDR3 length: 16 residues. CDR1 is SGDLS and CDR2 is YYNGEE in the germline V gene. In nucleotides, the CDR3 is TGTGCCAGCAGCCCCTCAGCGGGAGTCGACACCGGGGAGCTGTTTTTT. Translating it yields CASSPSAGVDTGELFF.

The CDR3: CASSWDRPSFGTNEKLFF. CDR3 coding DNA: TGTGCCAGCAGCTGGGACAGGCCCTCATTTGGCACTAATGAAAAACTGTTTTTT. J is TRBJ1-4 and V is TRBV5-8; 8 nucleotides line up with TRBD1. There are 18 residues in the CDR3. Trimming at V came to 3 bases and at J to 2 bases, leaving 12 bases not matched to a gene. Germline-derived CDR1 and CDR2 are SGHTS and YDEGEE.

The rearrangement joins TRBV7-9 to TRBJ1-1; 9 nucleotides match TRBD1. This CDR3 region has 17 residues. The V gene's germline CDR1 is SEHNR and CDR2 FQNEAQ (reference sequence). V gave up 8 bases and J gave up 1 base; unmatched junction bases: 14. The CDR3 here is CASHQADRGAPNTEAFF. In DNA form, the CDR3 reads TGTGCCAGCCACCAAGCGGACAGGGGTGCTCCGAACACTGAAGCTTTCTTT.

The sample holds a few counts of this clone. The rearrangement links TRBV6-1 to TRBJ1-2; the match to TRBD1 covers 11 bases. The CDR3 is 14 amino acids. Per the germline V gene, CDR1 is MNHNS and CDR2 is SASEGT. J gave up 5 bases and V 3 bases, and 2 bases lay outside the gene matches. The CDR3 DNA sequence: TGTGCCAGCAGTGAGGGGACAGGGGGTTATGGCTACACCTTC. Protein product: CASSEGTGGYGYTF.

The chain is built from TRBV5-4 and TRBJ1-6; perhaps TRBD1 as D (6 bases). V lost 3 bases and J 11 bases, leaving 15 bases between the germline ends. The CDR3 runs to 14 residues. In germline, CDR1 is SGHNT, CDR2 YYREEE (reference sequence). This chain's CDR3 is CASSSTQGGPPLHF. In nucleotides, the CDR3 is TGTGCCAGCAGCTCGACACAGGGCGGTCCACCCCTCCACTTT.

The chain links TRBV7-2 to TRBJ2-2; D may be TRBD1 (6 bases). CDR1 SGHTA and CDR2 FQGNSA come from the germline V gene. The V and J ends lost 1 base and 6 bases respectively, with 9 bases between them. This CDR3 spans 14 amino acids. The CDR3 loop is CASSLDRVSGELFF. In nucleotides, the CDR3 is TGTGCCAGCAGCTTAGACAGGGTCTCCGGGGAGCTGTTTTTT. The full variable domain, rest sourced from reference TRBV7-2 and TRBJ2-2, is GAGVSQSPSNKVTEKGKDVELRCDPISGHTALYWYRQSLGQGLEFLIYFQGNSAPDKSGLPSDRFSAERTGGSVSTLTIQRTQQEDSAVYLCASSLDRVSGELFFGEGSRLTVL.

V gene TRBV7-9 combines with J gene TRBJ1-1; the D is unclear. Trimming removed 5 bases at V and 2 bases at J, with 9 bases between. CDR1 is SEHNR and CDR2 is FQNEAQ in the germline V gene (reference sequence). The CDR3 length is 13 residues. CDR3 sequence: CASSANENTEAFF. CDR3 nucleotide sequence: TGTGCCAGCAGCGCGAATGAAAACACTGAAGCTTTCTTT.

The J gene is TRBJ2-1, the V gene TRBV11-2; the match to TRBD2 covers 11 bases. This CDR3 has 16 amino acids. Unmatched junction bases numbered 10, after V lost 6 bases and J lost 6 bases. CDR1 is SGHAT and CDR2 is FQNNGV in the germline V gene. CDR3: CASRKLAGVLRNEQFF. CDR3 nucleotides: TGTGCCAGCAGAAAACTAGCGGGAGTATTGCGCAATGAGCAGTTCTTC.

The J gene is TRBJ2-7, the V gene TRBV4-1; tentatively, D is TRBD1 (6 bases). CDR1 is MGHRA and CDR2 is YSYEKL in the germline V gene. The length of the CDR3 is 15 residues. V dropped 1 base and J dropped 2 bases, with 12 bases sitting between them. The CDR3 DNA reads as TGCGCCAGCAGCCAAGCCGGGACACGGACCTACGAGCAGTACTTC. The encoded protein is CASSQAGTRTYEQYF.

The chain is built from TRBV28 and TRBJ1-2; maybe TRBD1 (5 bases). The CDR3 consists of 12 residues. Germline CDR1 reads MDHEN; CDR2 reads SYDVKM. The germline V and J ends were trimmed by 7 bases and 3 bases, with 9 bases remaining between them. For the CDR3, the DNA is TGTGCCAGCAATTGGGGGGACTATGGCTACACCTTC. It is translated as CASNWGDYGYTF.

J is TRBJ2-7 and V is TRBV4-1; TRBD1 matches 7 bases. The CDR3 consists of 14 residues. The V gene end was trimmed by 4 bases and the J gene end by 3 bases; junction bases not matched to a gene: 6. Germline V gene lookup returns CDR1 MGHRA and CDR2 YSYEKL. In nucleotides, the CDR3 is TGCGCCAGCAGCCGAGGGGGACAGCTCTACGAGCAGTACTTC. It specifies CASSRGGQLYEQYF.

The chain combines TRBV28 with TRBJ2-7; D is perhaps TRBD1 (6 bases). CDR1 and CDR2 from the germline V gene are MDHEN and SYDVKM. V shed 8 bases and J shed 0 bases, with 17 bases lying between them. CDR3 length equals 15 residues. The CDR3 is CASGRPGDSSYEQYF. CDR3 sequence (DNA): TGTGCCAGCGGACGCCCAGGGGATTCCTCCTACGAGCAGTACTTC.

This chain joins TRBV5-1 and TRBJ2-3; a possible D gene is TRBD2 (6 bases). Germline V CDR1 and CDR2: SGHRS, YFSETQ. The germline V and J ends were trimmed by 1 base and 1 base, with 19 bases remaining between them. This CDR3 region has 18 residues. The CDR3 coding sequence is TGCGCCAGCAGCTTGTCTGCACGGGGGTGCCCACGCACAGATACGCAGTATTTT. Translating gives CASSLSARGCPRTDTQYF.

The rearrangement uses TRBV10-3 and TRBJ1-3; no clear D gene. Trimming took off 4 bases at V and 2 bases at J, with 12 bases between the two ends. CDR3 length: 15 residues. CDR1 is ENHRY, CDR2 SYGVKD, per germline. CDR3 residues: CAISGREATGNTIYF. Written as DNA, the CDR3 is TGTGCCATCAGTGGCCGGGAGGCTACTGGAAACACCATATATTTT.

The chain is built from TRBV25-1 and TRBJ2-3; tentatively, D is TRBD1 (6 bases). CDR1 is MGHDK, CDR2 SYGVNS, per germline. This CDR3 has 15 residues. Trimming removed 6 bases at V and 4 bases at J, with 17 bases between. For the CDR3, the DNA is TGTGCCAGCAGCCTTACAGGGATGGAAGCAGATACGCAGTATTTT. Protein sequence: CASSLTGMEADTQYF.

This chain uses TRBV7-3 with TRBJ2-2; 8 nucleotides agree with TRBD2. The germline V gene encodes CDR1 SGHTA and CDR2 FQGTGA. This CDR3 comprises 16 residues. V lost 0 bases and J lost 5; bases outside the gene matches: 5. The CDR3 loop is CASSLTSGVPTGELFF. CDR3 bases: TGTGCCAGCAGCTTAACTAGCGGGGTCCCGACCGGGGAGCTGTTTTTT.

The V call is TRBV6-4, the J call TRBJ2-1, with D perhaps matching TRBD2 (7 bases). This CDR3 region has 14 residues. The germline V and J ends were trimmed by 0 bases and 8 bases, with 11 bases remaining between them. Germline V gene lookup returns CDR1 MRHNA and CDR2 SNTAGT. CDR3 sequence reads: CASSDSGGLDEQFF. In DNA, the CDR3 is TGTGCCAGCAGTGACTCGGGGGGGCTGGATGAGCAGTTCTTC.

CDR3 sequence (DNA): TGTGCCTGGAGGGGGACAGGGGGCTACACCATATATTTT. Translation: CAWRGTGGYTIYF. The chain uses TRBV30 and TRBJ1-3, with 12 positions matching TRBD1. The V gene's germline CDR1 is GTSNPN and CDR2 SVGIG (reference sequence). The CDR3 is 13 amino acids. After removal of 3 bases from V and 8 bases from J, the junction contained 2 bases not matched to a gene.

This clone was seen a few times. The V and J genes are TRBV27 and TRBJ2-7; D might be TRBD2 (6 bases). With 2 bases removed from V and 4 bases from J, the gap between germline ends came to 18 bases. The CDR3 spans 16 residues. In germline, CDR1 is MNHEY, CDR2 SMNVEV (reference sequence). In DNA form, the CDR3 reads TGTGCCAGCAGTTTAGCGGCTAGCGAGTTTCCTTACGAGCAGTACTTC. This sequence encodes CASSLAASEFPYEQYF.

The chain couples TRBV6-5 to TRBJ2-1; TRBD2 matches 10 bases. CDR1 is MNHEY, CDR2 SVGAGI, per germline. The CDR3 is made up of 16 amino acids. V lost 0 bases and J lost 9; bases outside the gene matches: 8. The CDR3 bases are TGTGCCAGCAGTTACTCAGCGGGGGGGCCGGGAGGTGAGCAGTTCTTC. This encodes CASSYSAGGPGGEQFF.

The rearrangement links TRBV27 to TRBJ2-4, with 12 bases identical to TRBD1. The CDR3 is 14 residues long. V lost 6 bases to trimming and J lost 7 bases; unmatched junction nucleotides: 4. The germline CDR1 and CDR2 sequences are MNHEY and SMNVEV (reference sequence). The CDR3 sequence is CASSPGTGGNIQYF. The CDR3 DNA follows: TGTGCCAGCAGCCCAGGGACAGGGGGCAACATTCAGTACTTC.